This paragraph reports one T cell receptor beta chain. This sample is part of a study of blood T cell repertoires in COVID-19. On the study more broadly: Sample material is recorded as cDNA or gDNA derived from T cells, B-cell-depleted T cells, or PBMCs.

Trimming left V 6 bases short and J 4 bases short, with 10 bases between. There are 12 residues in the CDR3. CDR1 is SGHNT and CDR2 is YYREEE in the germline V gene (reference sequence). As processed by the authors: By means of reference gene primer amplification, nucleated cell counts were estimated. The repertoire was sequenced with immunoSEQ multiplex PCR; TCRdb's copy has only in-frame clones and lacks some. V, J and clone size reflect that table, while D and trimming were determined from the DNA. The sample has some 140,000 clones; about 80% are singletons. Participant-given clinical history determined each cohort assignment.

The TCR originated in a man aged 45-65 years who had recovered from COVID-19. Sequencing used PBMCs or T cells enriched from blood (not recorded which). The V call is TRBV5-4, the J call TRBJ1-1; D is possibly TRBD1 (6 bases). The CDR3 sequence is CASNRAVTEAFF. The DNA for the CDR3 is TGTGCCAGCAACAGGGCGGTCACTGAAGCTTTCTTT.